This passage covers 28 T cell receptor beta chains from one sample sequenced in a study of tumor-infiltrating lymphocytes in primary liver carcinoma. Unsorted bulk tissue of roughly 20-31 mg yielded co-extracted RNA and DNA. With a constant-region primer, TCR beta cDNA was made from approximately 450 ng of total RNA. What produced the TCR beta libraries was three nested multiplex PCR rounds using slightly modified ARM-PCR. Researchers ran the first two PCR rounds for 10 cycles each with TRBV1-TRBV30 forward primers and a C-beta reverse primer. Each CDR3 protein is one row after TCRdb ran MiXCR on the multiplex PCR reads. Here the sample spans over 95,000 distinct CDR3 sequences, about three quarters being singletons. The specimen was liver tumor tissue from sampling region 5. Specified subset: tumor region T5, tumor centre. The receptor source for this set is a woman aged 55-70 years with primary liver carcinoma and hepatitis B virus infection.

About this clonotype: At one of its ends the junction is not consistent with the germline gene, which may arise from a read error. This rearrangement joins TRBV11-2 to TRBJ2-7; D is undetermined. This CDR3 is 12 amino acids long. Per the germline V gene, CDR1 is SGHAT and CDR2 is FQNNGV. The CDR3 protein is CASSDPLFEQYF. In DNA form, the CDR3 reads TGTGCTAGCAGCGACCCCCTATTCGAGCAGTACTTC.

With respect to this clonotype: Compared with germline, one end of the junction differs, possibly owing to a read error. The V call is TRBV6-1, the J call TRBJ1-1; 9 positions agree with TRBD1. The CDR3 totals 15 residues. Germline V gene data show CDR1 as MNHNS and CDR2 as SASEGT. As DNA, the CDR3 is TGTGCCAGCAGTTTTTTAGGACAGGGGACTGCCGAAGCTCTCTTT. Translating gives CASSFLGQGTAEALF.

Turning to this clonotype: The CDR3 does not close with the conserved phenylalanine or tryptophan, likely indicating a read error. The chain couples TRBV11-2 to TRBJ1-2; D is perhaps TRBD1 (5 bases). V gave up 1 base and J gave up 1 base, with 16 bases separating them. The germline V gene encodes CDR1 SGHAT and CDR2 FQNNGV. CDR3 size: 17 residues. The CDR3 coding sequence is TGTGCCAGCAGCTTAGGCCCCAGACAGAATATTAACTATGGCTACACCATC. It translates to CASSLGPRQNINYGYTI.

The table lists this clonotype with a count of one. It may be a read error: a sequence one base away is much more abundant. This chain connects TRBV7-8 to TRBJ2-5; D might be TRBD1 or TRBD2, each matching 6 bases. CDR3 length: 15 residues. The V gene's germline CDR1 is SGHVS and CDR2 FQNEAQ. V lost 2 bases, J lost 1 base, and 11 bases lay in between. The CDR3 is CASSLSGAGQETQYF. The DNA of the CDR3 is TGTGCCAGCAGCTTATCGGGGGCGGGCCAAGAGACCCAGTACTTC. The full variable domain, rest sourced from reference TRBV7-8 and TRBJ2-5, is GAGVSQSPRYKVAKRGQDVALRCDPISGHVSLFWYQQALGQGPEFLTYFQNEAQLDKSGLPSDRFFAERPEGSVSTLKIQRTQQEDSAVYLCASSLSGAGQETQYFGPGTRLLVL.

The chain is built from TRBV12-3 or TRBV12-4 and TRBJ2-3; 7 bases agree with TRBD2. This CDR3 is built from 16 residues. With 8 bases clipped from V and 7 bases from J, the junction kept 18 bases outside the gene matches. In DNA, the CDR3 is TGTGCCAGCGGTGGCGTAGGGCTAGGGAGGGCCTATACGCAGTATTTT. Translated: CASGGVGLGRAYTQYF.

A remark on this clonotype: A read error may account for a junction end that differs from germline. The J gene is TRBJ1-5, the V gene TRBV6-5; D ambiguous. The CDR3 totals 14 residues. CDR1 is MNHEY, CDR2 SVGAGI, per germline. CDR3 nucleotide sequence: TGTGCCAGAAGTTACGGGTCCAGCCATCAGCCCCAGCATTTT. Amino acids: CARSYGSSHQPQHF.

V is TRBV11-2 and J is TRBJ2-5; possibly TRBD2 for D (7 bases). Germline V lookup: CDR1 SGHAT, CDR2 FQNNGV. The CDR3 sequence is 15 residues long. The CDR3 protein is CVNSWTEGGGETQYF. For the CDR3, the DNA is TGTGTCAACAGCTGGACAGAAGGGGGGGGGGAGACCCAGTACTTC.

Turning to this clonotype: The conserved closing phenylalanine or tryptophan is absent in this CDR3, likely reflecting a read error. The V call is TRBV29-1, the J call TRBJ2-5; no clear D. The CDR3 extends over 11 amino acids. The V end was cut by 8 bases, the J end by 5 bases, with 12 bases between. CDR1 and CDR2 (germline): SQVTM, ANQGSEA. CDR3 sequence (DNA): TGCAGCACCATAGTAGGGGAGACCCAGTACTTA. This encodes CSTIVGETQYL.

With regard to this clonotype: The junction differs from germline at one of its ends, possibly a read error. The chain is built from TRBV11-3 and TRBJ2-4; D is unresolved. The V gene's germline CDR1 is SGHNT and CDR2 YENEEA. This CDR3 has 12 residues. In DNA form, the CDR3 reads TGTGCCAGCTCCGGGTCCAAAAGCATTCAGTACTTC. Translating it yields CASSGSKSIQYF.

For this clonotype: At one end the junction does not follow the germline gene, possibly because of a read error. The CDR3: CASNRGPDNVQFF. CDR3 bases: TGCGCCAGCAACCGGGGACCAGACAATGTGCAGTTCTTC. V is TRBV4-1 and J is TRBJ2-1, with D perhaps matching TRBD1 or TRBD2 (5 bases each). The CDR3 runs to 13 residues. Germline CDR1 reads MGHRA; CDR2 reads YSYEKL.

Concerning this clonotype itself: This may come from a read error, since a much larger clone is one base off. V and J are TRBV11-3 and TRBJ1-5; TRBD1 might be the D (5 bases). Germline assignment: CDR1 SGHNT and CDR2 YENEEA. This CDR3 contains 15 residues. The CDR3 DNA reads TGTGCCAGCAACTTAGATCTGGGGGTGGCTCAGCCCCAGCATTTT. This codes for CASNLDLGVAQPQHF.

This chain uses TRBV20-1 with TRBJ1-6; TRBD1 is a possible D gene (6 bases). The CDR3 length is 15 residues. V was clipped by 7 bases and J by 6 bases, with 19 bases between them. Germline-derived CDR1 and CDR2 are DFQATT and SNEGSKA (reference sequence). The CDR3 DNA is TGCAGTGTTCCGGGGACATGGGGCTCTAATTCACCCCTCCACTTT. Residues: CSVPGTWGSNSPLHF.

Concerning this clonotype itself: The junction departs from the called germline gene at one end, perhaps through a read error. CDR3 region: CTISEGQSTDTQYF. The CDR3 DNA follows: TGTACCATCAGTGAGGGACAGAGCACAGATACGCAGTATTTT. V is TRBV10-3 and J is TRBJ2-3; 7 bases are shared with TRBD1. The CDR3 length is 14 residues. Germline CDR1 ENHRY, CDR2 SYGVKD.

This clonotype was counted between two and nine times. Possible read error: a much larger clone is one base away. V is TRBV6-6 and J is TRBJ1-3; 9 nucleotides line up with TRBD1. V lost 5 bases and J lost 0; bases outside the gene matches: 5. Germline CDR1 reads MNHNY; CDR2 reads SVGAGI (reference sequence). This CDR3 is 16 amino acids long. CDR3 sequence: CASSRDRASSGNTIYF. The CDR3 DNA is TGTGCCAGCAGTAGGGACAGGGCCTCCTCTGGAAACACCATATATTTT.

This rearrangement joins TRBV7-9 to TRBJ1-1; D gene ambiguous. Germline loops: CDR1 SEHNR, CDR2 FQNEAQ (reference sequence). The germline V and J ends were trimmed by 3 bases and 0 bases, with 11 bases remaining between them. The CDR3 loop spans 15 amino acids. In DNA, the CDR3 is TGTGCCAGCAGCTTCCGGACGGGAATGAACACTGAAGCTTTCTTT. Residues: CASSFRTGMNTEAFF.

Concerning this clonotype itself: The junction departs from the called germline gene at one end, perhaps through a read error. This chain links TRBV5-1 with TRBJ2-2; 7 bases are a match to TRBD1. Germline V gives CDR1 SGHRS, CDR2 YFSETQ. The CDR3 has 17 amino acids. This CDR3 reads CANSLALRTGPTGELFF. The CDR3 bases are TGCGCCAACAGCTTGGCGCTGCGGACAGGCCCCACCGGGGAGCTGTTTTTT.

As to this clonotype: The missing conserved phenylalanine or tryptophan at the end of this CDR3 makes a read error likely. Because the CDR3's place on the DNA is in doubt, the DNA is left out and the CDR3 is given as listed by TCRdb. This sequence joins TRBV6-4 and TRBJ2-3; TRBD2, the D gene given by the table, was not confirmed from the DNA. Germline CDR1 MRHNA, CDR2 SNTAGT. Termini included, the CDR3 measures 16 amino acids. This chain's CDR3 is CASSDVAGGSTDAQNL.

Note on this clonotype: The junction differs from germline at one of its ends, possibly a read error. The V and J genes are TRBV11-3 and TRBJ2-3; D is unclear. This CDR3 has 12 amino acids. Germline assignment: CDR1 SGHNT and CDR2 YENEEA. In DNA, the CDR3 is TGTGTCAGCAGTTTAGATGCGGACACGCAGTATTTT. Protein sequence: CVSSLDADTQYF.

Concerning this clonotype itself: Mismatch with germline at one junction end may stem from a read error. J is TRBJ2-5 and V is TRBV28; D remains ambiguous. In germline, CDR1 is MDHEN, CDR2 SYDVKM. The CDR3 is 16 amino acids. CDR3 sequence (DNA): TGTGCCAGCAGTCGACCCCCCTGGACCCCCCAAGAGACCAAGTACTTC. Amino acid sequence: CASSRPPWTPQETKYF.

This chain uses TRBV2 with TRBJ1-6, with D hard to call. CDR1 is SNHLY, CDR2 FYNNEI, per germline. V gave up 6 bases and J gave up 7 bases, with 10 bases separating them. The CDR3 runs 13 residues. The CDR3 is CASRTYQNSPLHF. The CDR3 nucleotides are TGTGCCAGCAGAACCTACCAAAATTCACCCCTCCACTTT.

A remark on this clonotype: This may stem from a read error, because a much larger clone lies one nucleotide away. This chain uses TRBV28 with TRBJ1-6, with D unresolved. The V gene lost 5 bases and the J gene lost 0 bases, with 5 bases spanning the gap. Germline V lookup: CDR1 MDHEN, CDR2 SYDVKM. CDR3 size: 14 residues. The CDR3 nucleotides are TGTGCCAGCAGTCAGAGCTCCTATAATTCACCCCTCCACTTT. Translation: CASSQSSYNSPLHF.

In this sample, this clonotype turned up many times. The junction shows a germline mismatch at one end, possibly a read error. For the CDR3, the DNA is TGCGCCAGCAGCCGGACTGGACAGGGGGCATCTGGGGCCAACGTCCCGACTTTC. Its translation: CASSRTGQGASGANVPTF. The J gene is TRBJ2-6, the V gene TRBV4-1; 11 bases align to TRBD1. This CDR3 spans 18 amino acids. CDR1 and CDR2 from the germline V gene are MGHRA and YSYEKL.

This clonotype was counted at least ten times. The V call is TRBV14, the J call TRBJ2-1; a possible D gene is TRBD2 (6 bases). The germline V gene encodes CDR1 SGHDN and CDR2 FVKESK. The V end was cut by 1 base, the J end by 12 bases, with 10 bases between. This CDR3 has 12 amino acids. The CDR3 DNA sequence: TGTGCCAGCAGCCAAGGACTAGTAGGGCAGTTCTTC. Amino acid sequence: CASSQGLVGQFF.

CDR3: CASSQGVMGGDESQYF. DNA for the CDR3: TGTGCCAGCAGCCAAGGCGTGATGGGAGGCGACGAGTCCCAGTACTTC. This chain connects TRBV14 to TRBJ2-5, with a tentative D call TRBD2 (6 bases). Germline values: CDR1 SGHDN, CDR2 FVKESK. V lost 1 base and J 9 bases, leaving 21 bases between the germline ends. The CDR3 length is 16 residues.

Here the CDR3 DNA reads TGTGCCAGCAGTTCCCTTTCCTACGCCAGCTCTGGGGCCAACGTCCTGACTTTC. It is translated as CASSSLSYASSGANVLTF. The chain employs TRBV28 and TRBJ2-6; D gene uncertain. Germline V gene sequence: CDR1 MDHEN, CDR2 SYDVKM. With 4 bases removed from V and 0 bases from J, the gap between germline ends came to 16 bases. This CDR3 spans 18 amino acids.

This clonotype came up many times. The gene calls are TRBV28 and TRBJ1-5, with 7 bases that match TRBD1. The CDR3 covers 14 residues. V was clipped by 8 bases and J by 6 bases; unmatched bases: 10. Germline CDR1 MDHEN, CDR2 SYDVKM. CDR3 region: CASCEGGEGQPQHF. CDR3 nucleotides: TGTGCCAGCTGTGAAGGGGGCGAGGGTCAGCCCCAGCATTTT.

The rearrangement uses TRBV11-2 and TRBJ2-1; no clear D gene. The CDR3 covers 11 residues. Germline CDR1 is SGHAT and CDR2 is FQNNGV. The V end was cut by 7 bases, the J end by 7 bases, with 8 bases between. CDR3 DNA: TGTGCCAGCATCATACGGAATGAGCAGTTCTTC. Translated, it gives CASIIRNEQFF. Looking up the rest from reference TRBV11-2 and TRBJ2-1 gives the full variable domain: EAGVAQSPRYKIIEKRQSVAFWCNPISGHATLYWYQQILGQGPKLLIQFQNNGVVDDSQLPKDRFSAERLKGVDSTLKIQPAKLEDSAVYLCASIIRNEQFFGPGTRLTVL.

As for this clonotype: The conserved phenylalanine or tryptophan normally closing the CDR3 is absent here, so this likely arose from a read error. The chain joins TRBV5-5 to TRBJ2-2; D uncertain. Germline CDR1 and CDR2: SGHKS and YYEKEE (reference sequence). V dropped 0 bases and J dropped 3 bases, with 9 bases sitting between them. This CDR3 spans 15 amino acids. The CDR3 region has the DNA TGTGCCAGCAGCTTGGGAGGCCCAGACACCGGGGAGCTGTTTTCT. As protein: CASSLGGPDTGELFS.